Below are 27 T cell receptor beta chains sequenced from a single sample in a study of shared clonotypes between healthy human individuals (dated by TCRdb to 2018 to 2021). Libraries were prepared through the immunoSEQ multiplex PCR assay. TCRdb mirrors the immuneACCESS table, restricted to in-frame sequences. Some clones are absent from its copies; in checked studies, under half trace to an unresolved V gene, and the reason for the others is unknown. The sample yields over 850,000 clones; around 78% were counted once. The top ten hold about 0.52% of the sample. Sequencing used memory CD4+ T cells from PBMCs. The meaning of the sample's cell subset or site label: CD45RA-negative fraction. These receptor sequences come from a man between 18 and 35 years old in good health. Some clones in this sample may be carry-over from other donors' samples.

The rearrangement uses TRBV28 and TRBJ1-6, with D maybe TRBD1 (6 bases). The germline gives CDR1 MDHEN, CDR2 SYDVKM. Between the trimmed V and J ends, which lost 5 bases and 10 bases, there was a span of 18 bases. The CDR3 runs to 15 residues. CDR3 nucleotide sequence: TGTGCCAGCAGTGGTACAGGGAATTTGGGATCACCCCTCCACTTT. This gives the protein CASSGTGNLGSPLHF.

V usage is TRBV5-4 and J usage is TRBJ1-2; 11 nucleotides agree with TRBD1. Germline CDR1 reads SGHNT; CDR2 reads YYREEE (reference sequence). This CDR3 has 15 residues. Trimming removed 4 bases from V and 8 bases from J; junction bases left unmatched: 10. The CDR3 loop is CASSGYGQGAVGYTF. In DNA, the CDR3 is TGTGCCAGCAGCGGATATGGACAGGGGGCGGTAGGCTACACCTTC. The whole variable domain, remainder taken from reference TRBV5-4 and TRBJ1-2, is ETGVTQSPTHLIKTRGQQVTLRCSSQSGHNTVSWYQQALGQGPQFIFQYYREEENGRGNFPPRFSGLQFPNYSSELNVNALELDDSALYLCASSGYGQGAVGYTFGSGTRLTVV.

The CDR3 region has the DNA TGTGCCAGCAGCTTAGATCCAGCCACCTATGGCTACACCTTC. Encoded protein: CASSLDPATYGYTF. V gene TRBV7-9 combines with J gene TRBJ1-2; D ambiguous. The CDR3 loop spans 14 amino acids. CDR1 and CDR2 from the germline V gene are SEHNR and FQNEAQ (reference sequence). V lost 1 base and J lost 4, with 10 bases in between.

J is TRBJ2-5 and V is TRBV5-3; tentatively, D is TRBD1 (6 bases). TRBV5-3 is marked as an open reading frame, function uncertain. V lost 0 bases and J lost 0, with 18 bases in between. CDR3 length: 18 amino acids. The CDR3 nucleotides read TGTGCCAGAAGCTTGGAGGACAGTGCTACACCCTACCAAGAGACCCAGTACTTC. Its translation: CARSLEDSATPYQETQYF.

This clone was observed a handful of times. The chain is built from TRBV5-4 and TRBJ2-6, with D unresolved. The V gene lost 4 bases and the J gene lost 0 bases, with 11 bases spanning the gap. The CDR3 loop spans 16 amino acids. Looked up from germline, CDR1 is SGHNT and CDR2 is YYREEE (reference sequence). CDR3 DNA sequence: TGTGCCAGCAGCCCGGGCGGCGTCTCTGGGGCCAACGTCCTGACTTTC. Translation gives CASSPGGVSGANVLTF.

This clone was found a few times. The rearrangement links TRBV20-1 to TRBJ2-3; no firm D call. The CDR3 runs 11 residues. Germline V CDR1 and CDR2: DFQATT, SNEGSKA (reference sequence). V was trimmed by 5 bases and J by 2 bases, leaving 5 bases between them. This CDR3 reads CSAEITDTQYF. As DNA, the CDR3 is TGCAGTGCTGAGATCACAGATACGCAGTATTTT.

This chain joins TRBV29-1 and TRBJ2-5; D not resolved. From germline, CDR1 is SQVTM and CDR2 ANQGSEA. Trimming took off 3 bases at V and 2 bases at J, with 4 bases between the two ends. This CDR3 spans 11 amino acids. CDR3 nucleotide sequence: TGCAGCGTTGAGCGGCAAGAGACCCAGTACTTC. This translates into CSVERQETQYF.

The J gene is TRBJ2-3, the V gene TRBV28; the D gene is possibly TRBD1 (5 bases). The germline V gene encodes CDR1 MDHEN and CDR2 SYDVKM. V was clipped by 3 bases and J by 2 bases, with 18 bases between them. The CDR3 has 17 amino acids. The CDR3 loop reads CASSFPPRDSNTDTQYF. The CDR3 bases are TGTGCCAGCAGTTTTCCCCCTCGTGACAGTAACACAGATACGCAGTATTTT. Using reference TRBV28 and TRBJ2-3 for the parts outside the CDR3, the full variable domain is DVKVTQSSRYLVKRTGEKVFLECVQDMDHENMFWYRQDPGLGLRLIYFSYDVKMKEKGDIPEGYSVSREKKERFSLILESASTNQTSMYLCASSFPPRDSNTDTQYFGPGTRLTVL.

The rearrangement uses TRBV11-2 and TRBJ1-2; D unresolved. The germline CDR1 and CDR2 sequences are SGHAT and FQNNGV. Trimming removed 3 bases from V and 2 bases from J, with 7 bases in between. CDR3 size: 13 residues. Here the CDR3 DNA reads TGTGCCAGCAGCTTCCAGTCCAACTATGGCTACACCTTC. Translated: CASSFQSNYGYTF.

This chain links TRBV23-1 with TRBJ2-7; D gene ambiguous. Being an ORF, TRBV23-1 has a function that is uncertain. Trimming stripped 1 base from V and 7 bases from J, with 11 bases between. This CDR3 has 13 residues. The CDR3 protein is CASSQWAAREQYF. CDR3 bases: TGCGCCAGCAGTCAATGGGCCGCTCGGGAGCAGTACTTC.

This clone was found a few times. The CDR3 DNA reads TGTGCCAGCAGCTTAGATGGAGGGTCGCAGCCCCAGCATTTT. Residues: CASSLDGGSQPQHF. The V gene is TRBV11-2, the J gene TRBJ1-5; D gene unclear. The germline V gene has CDR1 SGHAT and CDR2 FQNNGV. V was shortened by 0 bases and J by 7 bases, with 10 bases between the two germline ends. The CDR3 runs to 14 residues.

The chain recombines TRBV7-8 with TRBJ1-1; perhaps TRBD1 as D (6 bases). V lost 2 bases and J lost 11, with 15 bases in between. The CDR3 loop spans 13 amino acids. The germline V gene has CDR1 SGHVS and CDR2 FQNEAQ. For the CDR3, the DNA is TGTGCCAGCAGCTTAATTTTAGCAGGGGAGGCTTTCTTT. This sequence encodes CASSLILAGEAFF.

This clone was counted a single time. This rearrangement joins TRBV5-1 to TRBJ1-3; D is undetermined. V was clipped by 4 bases and J by 3 bases, with 11 bases between them. The CDR3 runs to 14 residues. From germline, CDR1 is SGHRS and CDR2 YFSETQ. DNA of the CDR3: TGCGCCAGCAGCATTGCGACCGGTGGAAACACCATATATTTT. It translates to CASSIATGGNTIYF.

The genes are TRBV5-8 and TRBJ2-3; no reliable D call. The CDR3 consists of 11 residues. Germline V gives CDR1 SGHTS, CDR2 YDEGEE. The V and J ends lost 4 bases and 13 bases respectively, with 13 bases between them. In DNA, the CDR3 is TGTGCCAGCAGCCCACGGAACTTGGAGTATTTT. Translation gives CASSPRNLEYF.

This clone was recorded once. This CDR3 reads CASSFGLAGGAKNIQYF. The DNA of the CDR3 is TGCGCCAGCAGCTTCGGACTAGCGGGAGGCGCCAAAAACATTCAGTACTTC. This chain joins TRBV5-1 and TRBJ2-4; 14 bases fit TRBD2. The ends lost 2 bases at V and 1 base at J; junction bases unmatched: 2. This CDR3 spans 17 amino acids. Germline loops: CDR1 SGHRS, CDR2 YFSETQ.

This chain joins TRBV28 and TRBJ1-5; D uncertain. Trimming took off 2 bases at V and 4 bases at J, with 15 bases between the two ends. The CDR3 totals 16 residues. Germline V gene data show CDR1 as MDHEN and CDR2 as SYDVKM. The CDR3 sequence: CASSLVYWSGNQPQHF. Here the CDR3 DNA reads TGTGCCAGCAGTTTAGTCTACTGGAGCGGGAATCAGCCCCAGCATTTT. The whole variable domain, remainder taken from reference TRBV28 and TRBJ1-5, is DVKVTQSSRYLVKRTGEKVFLECVQDMDHENMFWYRQDPGLGLRLIYFSYDVKMKEKGDIPEGYSVSREKKERFSLILESASTNQTSMYLCASSLVYWSGNQPQHFGDGTRLSIL.

The CDR3 loop is CASSSGGYYSNQPQHF. The CDR3 nucleotides are TGTGCCAGCAGTTCCGGAGGATATTATAGCAATCAGCCCCAGCATTTT. The rearrangement links TRBV27 to TRBJ1-5; the D is unclear. Per the germline V gene, CDR1 is MNHEY and CDR2 is SMNVEV (reference sequence). This CDR3 contains 16 residues. Trimming left V 4 bases short and J 0 bases short, with 13 bases between.

This clone was recorded only once. The genes are TRBV27 and TRBJ2-7; 10 bases are shared with TRBD1. The V gene's germline CDR1 is MNHEY and CDR2 SMNVEV (reference sequence). With 5 bases clipped from V and 1 base from J, the junction kept 5 bases outside the gene matches. This CDR3 is 15 amino acids long. The CDR3 DNA follows: TGTGCCAGCAGTCCCGACAGGGGGCGGTCCTACGAGCAGTACTTC. Its translation is CASSPDRGRSYEQYF.

The genes are TRBV6-5 and TRBJ2-7; the D gene is possibly TRBD2 (6 bases). Per the germline V gene, CDR1 is MNHEY and CDR2 is SVGAGI. The CDR3 is 15 amino acids. The V end lost 7 bases, the J end lost 0 bases, and 16 bases lay between the germline ends. CDR3 DNA: TGTGCCAGCACCTCTCCGGGACTTCCCTCCTACGAGCAGTACTTC. Translation: CASTSPGLPSYEQYF.

This clone was found a few times. The chain couples TRBV2 to TRBJ1-1; D uncertain. Per the germline V gene, CDR1 is SNHLY and CDR2 is FYNNEI. CDR3 length: 15 residues. V was pared by 5 bases and J by 1 base, with 14 bases between. CDR3 nucleotide sequence: TGTGCCAGCAGTCCTAACTTAACACCGAACACTGAAGCTTTCTTT. It encodes CASSPNLTPNTEAFF. The full variable domain, rest sourced from reference TRBV2 and TRBJ1-1, is EPEVTQTPSHQVTQMGQEVILRCVPISNHLYFYWYRQILGQKVEFLVSFYNNEISEKSEIFDDQFSVERPDGSNFTLKIRSTKLEDSAMYFCASSPNLTPNTEAFFGQGTRLTVV.

CDR3 residues: CASSFGSPGETQYF. CDR3 coding DNA: TGCGCCAGCAGCTTTGGGAGCCCGGGAGAGACCCAGTACTTC. The gene calls are TRBV5-1 and TRBJ2-5; maybe TRBD2 (5 bases). The germline CDR1 and CDR2 sequences are SGHRS and YFSETQ. V was pared by 2 bases and J by 4 bases, with 12 bases between. The length of the CDR3 is 14 residues.

This clone came up many times. The rearrangement uses TRBV5-8 and TRBJ1-5; D not certain. The CDR3 is 13 residues long. V gave up 3 bases and J gave up 5 bases, with 9 bases separating them. Germline CDR1 reads SGHTS; CDR2 reads YDEGEE. In DNA form, the CDR3 reads TGTGCCAGCAGCTGGATTAGAGATCAGCCCCAGCATTTT. Its translation: CASSWIRDQPQHF.

The rearrangement links TRBV19 to TRBJ1-2, with 8 bases aligning to TRBD1. The V gene end was trimmed by 6 bases and the J gene end by 2 bases; junction bases not matched to a gene: 11. From germline, CDR1 is LNHDA and CDR2 SQIVND (reference sequence). This CDR3 is 16 amino acids long. The CDR3 DNA is TGTGCCAGTAGCAGACAGGGGCCACGGACCAACTATGGCTACACCTTC. Translating gives CASSRQGPRTNYGYTF.

CDR3 sequence (DNA): TGCGCCAGCAGCAGAACCTTAAACACAGATACGCAGTATTTT. Its translation is CASSRTLNTDTQYF. The chain carries TRBV5-1 and TRBJ2-3, with D uncertain. Germline values: CDR1 SGHRS, CDR2 YFSETQ. The CDR3 is 14 residues long. Trimming left V 4 bases short and J 2 bases short, with 11 bases between.

This chain uses TRBV4-1 with TRBJ2-2; TRBD1 is a possible D gene (5 bases). The germline V and J ends were trimmed by 5 bases and 1 base, with 11 bases remaining between them. The germline gives CDR1 MGHRA, CDR2 YSYEKL. This CDR3 has 15 amino acids. The CDR3 loop is CASSIRQGNTGELFF. Here the CDR3 DNA reads TGCGCCAGCAGCATACGGCAGGGGAACACCGGGGAGCTGTTTTTT.

Written as DNA, the CDR3 is TGTGCCAGCAGTCCTCGTACTCTACCGAAAAAGAACACTGAAGCTTTCTTT. Protein product: CASSPRTLPKKNTEAFF. This chain joins TRBV4-2 and TRBJ1-1; the D is unclear. V was trimmed by 6 bases and J by 1 base, leaving 21 bases between them. Germline V gene data show CDR1 as LGHNA and CDR2 as YNFKEQ. CDR3 length: 17 residues.

This clone came up a few times. This chain links TRBV7-2 with TRBJ2-6, with D tentatively TRBD2 (5 bases). This CDR3 spans 17 amino acids. Germline CDR1 is SGHTA and CDR2 is FQGNSA. Trimming pared 1 base from V and 3 bases from J, leaving 13 bases between. CDR3 protein: CASSLGPRGYGANVLTF. The CDR3 DNA sequence: TGTGCCAGCAGCTTAGGCCCACGAGGGTATGGGGCCAACGTCCTGACTTTC.